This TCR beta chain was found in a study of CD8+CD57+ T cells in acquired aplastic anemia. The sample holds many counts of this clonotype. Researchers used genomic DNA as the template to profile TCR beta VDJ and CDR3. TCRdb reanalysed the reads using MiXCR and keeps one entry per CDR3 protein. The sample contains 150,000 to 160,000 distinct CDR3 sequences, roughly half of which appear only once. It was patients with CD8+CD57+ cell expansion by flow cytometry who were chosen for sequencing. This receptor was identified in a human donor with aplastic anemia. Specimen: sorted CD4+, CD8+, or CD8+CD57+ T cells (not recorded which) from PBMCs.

CDR3 sequence (DNA): TGTGCCAGCAGCTTAGCCGCCACAGATACGCAGTATTTT. As protein: CASSLAATDTQYF. The chain carries TRBV7-6 and TRBJ2-3, with D hard to call. The CDR3 totals 13 residues. Germline V gene sequence: CDR1 SGHVS, CDR2 FNYEAQ. Between the trimmed V and J ends, which lost 0 bases and 2 bases, there was a span of 3 bases. The full variable domain, completed using reference TRBV7-6 and TRBJ2-3, is GAGVSQSPRYKVTKRGQDVALRCDPISGHVSLYWYRQALGQGPEFLTYFNYEAQQDKSGLPNDRFSAERPEGSISTLTIQRTEQRDSAMYRCASSLAATDTQYFGPGTRLTVL.